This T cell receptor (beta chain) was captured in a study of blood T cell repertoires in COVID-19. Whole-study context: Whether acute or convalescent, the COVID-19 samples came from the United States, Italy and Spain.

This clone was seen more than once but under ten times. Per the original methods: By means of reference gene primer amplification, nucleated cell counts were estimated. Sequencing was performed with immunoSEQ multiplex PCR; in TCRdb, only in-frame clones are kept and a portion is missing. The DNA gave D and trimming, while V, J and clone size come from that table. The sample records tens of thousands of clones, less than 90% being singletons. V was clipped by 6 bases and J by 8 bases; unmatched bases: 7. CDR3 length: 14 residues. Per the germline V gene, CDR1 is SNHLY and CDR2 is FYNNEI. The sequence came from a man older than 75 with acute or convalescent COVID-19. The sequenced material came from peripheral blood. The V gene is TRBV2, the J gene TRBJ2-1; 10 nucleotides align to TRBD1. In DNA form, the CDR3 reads TGTGCCAGCAGCGGGGACAGGGGAGGGCATGAGCAGTTCTTC. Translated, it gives CASSGDRGGHEQFF.